This is a list of T cell receptor beta chains from one sample in a study of PD-L1 blockade in urothelial cancer. The data were produced by immunoSEQ multiplex PCR, yet TCRdb's version contains in-frame clones alone and is incomplete. The sample includes about 120,000 clones, around 93% of them seen just once. Material: PBMCs, obtained around atezolizumab (anti-PD-L1) treatment. The receptor source for this set is a man between 60 and 75 years old with urothelial cancer. The CDR3 runs from the conserved cysteine through the conserved F or W. A D gene is named only where the DNA matches it firmly.

NA	TRBV2	TRBJ2-1	CASSRTLEEPYNEQFF
NA	TRBV19	TRBJ1-1	CASSPTLDRLNTEAFF
TRBD2	TRBV11-3	TRBJ2-1	CASSLIPGLAGEQFF
TRBD2	TRBV4-2	TRBJ2-2	CASSQEGIRVAGFTGELFF
NA	TRBV19	TRBJ1-2	CASSMTARGLGYGYTF
NA	TRBV18	TRBJ2-7	CASSPWGPLYEQYF
TRBD2	TRBV5-4	TRBJ2-1	CASVAGGLYNEQFF
NA	TRBV21-1	TRBJ1-5	CASSRLPQGADDSNQPQHF
NA	TRBV9	TRBJ2-7	CASSVGISEAYEQYF
TRBD2	TRBV4-2	TRBJ2-7	CASSQRTSGSYEQYF
TRBD1	TRBV20-1	TRBJ2-1	CSASDRDEQFF
NA	TRBV7-2	TRBJ1-1	CASSLLGNLNTEAFF
TRBD2	TRBV4-3	TRBJ2-3	CASSQAAGGPLSTDTQYF
TRBD2	TRBV7-2	TRBJ2-3	CASSFSSGADTQYF
NA	TRBV2	TRBJ2-7	CASSEGSRYEQYF
NA	TRBV4-2	TRBJ1-1	CASSQDGGTEAFF
TRBD1	TRBV7-2	TRBJ2-3	CASSLRPGGPDTQYF
NA	TRBV7-2	TRBJ1-5	CASSPEQGMQPQHF
NA	TRBV5-6	TRBJ2-1	CASSFIQAYGNVVEQFF
NA	TRBV19	TRBJ1-5	CASTLPGTTRDF